This entry lists 24 T cell receptor beta chains sequenced from one sample in a study of blood T cell repertoires in COVID-19. The data were produced by immunoSEQ multiplex PCR, yet TCRdb's version contains in-frame clones alone and is incomplete. Of about 320,000 clones listed, approximately 85% are singletons. The material sequenced was peripheral blood. These receptors came from a human donor in a cohort sampled during active COVID-19.

The chain uses TRBV5-1 and TRBJ2-7; the D gene is possibly TRBD2 (7 bases). Germline-derived CDR1 and CDR2 are SGHRS and YFSETQ. This CDR3 is 15 amino acids long. The V and J ends lost 2 bases and 0 bases respectively, with 12 bases between them. CDR3 protein: CASSFGGAGSYEQYF. DNA of the CDR3: TGCGCCAGCAGCTTTGGGGGGGCTGGCTCCTACGAGCAGTACTTC.

J is TRBJ2-3 and V is TRBV4-1, with TRBD1 matching over 8 bases. The CDR3 is 12 residues long. Per the germline V gene, CDR1 is MGHRA and CDR2 is YSYEKL. V lost 0 bases and J lost 11; bases outside the gene matches: 1. The CDR3 loop reads CASSQDRGQQYF. DNA of the CDR3: TGCGCCAGCAGCCAAGACAGGGGGCAGCAGTATTTT.

The genes are TRBV10-2 and TRBJ2-1; 7 bases are a match to TRBD2. The CDR3 extends over 15 amino acids. The trim removed 0 bases at V and 3 bases at J, leaving 2 bases unmatched. The germline V gene encodes CDR1 WSHSY and CDR2 SAAADI. The CDR3 nucleotides read TGCGCCAGCAGTGAGTCGGGAGGGTACTACAATGAGCAGTTCTTC. As protein: CASSESGGYYNEQFF.

Only one count was recorded for this clone. V and J are TRBV7-3 and TRBJ2-7; perhaps TRBD2 as D (6 bases). Germline CDR1 and CDR2: SGHTA and FQGTGA. This CDR3 has 14 amino acids. V was shortened by 5 bases and J by 2 bases, with 13 bases between the two germline ends. CDR3 DNA sequence: TGTGCCAGCAGCCCCGGGGGTCGTCCCTACGAGCAGTACTTC. The encoded protein is CASSPGGRPYEQYF. Full variable domain (missing parts from reference TRBV7-3 and TRBJ2-7): GAGVSQTPSNKVTEKGKYVELRCDPISGHTALYWYRQSLGQGPEFLIYFQGTGAADDSGLPNDRFFAVRPEGSVSTLKIQRTERGDSAVYLCASSPGGRPYEQYFGPGTRLTVT.

The chain links TRBV7-9 to TRBJ2-2, with a possible D match to TRBD1 (6 bases). The CDR3 has 12 residues. In germline, CDR1 is SEHNR, CDR2 FQNEAQ (reference sequence). Trimming stripped 6 bases from V and 9 bases from J, with 11 bases between. The CDR3 loop is CASRQGIRELFF. The CDR3 region has the DNA TGTGCCAGCAGGCAGGGGATTCGGGAGCTGTTTTTT. The whole variable domain, filled in from reference TRBV7-9 and TRBJ2-2, reads DTGVSQNPRHKITKRGQNVTFRCDPISEHNRLYWYRQTLGQGPEFLTYFQNEAQLEKSRLLSDRFSAERPKGSFSTLEIQRTEQGDSAMYLCASRQGIRELFFGEGSRLTVL.

The chain employs TRBV9 and TRBJ1-2, with 7 positions matching TRBD1. CDR3 length: 15 amino acids. Germline loops: CDR1 SGDLS, CDR2 YYNGEE. V shed 0 bases and J 2 bases; nucleotides not matched to a gene: 4. The CDR3 coding sequence is TGTGCCAGCAGCGTAGGGGGACAGCCAAACTATGGCTACACCTTC. This encodes CASSVGGQPNYGYTF.

This chain connects TRBV6-5 to TRBJ1-2; 7 bases fit TRBD1. CDR1 is MNHEY and CDR2 is SVGAGI in the germline V gene. Germline trimming cut 4 bases from V and 4 bases from J; bases unmatched to any gene: 9. The CDR3 length is 15 residues. DNA for the CDR3: TGTGCCAGCAGTTCACCCGCTACAGGGGTCTATGGCTACACCTTC. Translated, it gives CASSSPATGVYGYTF.

The chain couples TRBV12-3 or TRBV12-4 to TRBJ1-1, with 7 bases aligning to TRBD1. Unmatched junction bases numbered 9, after V lost 3 bases and J lost 11 bases. This CDR3 spans 13 amino acids. This CDR3 is CASSFEDRVGAFF. The DNA of the CDR3 is TGTGCCAGCAGTTTCGAAGACAGGGTTGGGGCTTTCTTT.

The CDR3 sequence: CASSLRAGANTGELFF. In DNA form, the CDR3 reads TGCGCCAGCAGCTTGCGGGCGGGGGCGAACACCGGGGAGCTGTTTTTT. The V gene is TRBV5-1, the J gene TRBJ2-2; 7 bases are shared with TRBD2. The CDR3 has 16 residues. Germline V CDR1 and CDR2: SGHRS, YFSETQ. V lost 1 base and J lost 0; bases outside the gene matches: 3.

The J gene is TRBJ2-1, the V gene TRBV14, with 8 positions matching TRBD2. This CDR3 region has 17 residues. The germline V gene encodes CDR1 SGHDN and CDR2 FVKESK. Trimming at V came to 1 base and at J to 12 bases, leaving 17 bases not matched to a gene. CDR3 bases: TGTGCCAGCAGCCAAGCGCCTAGCGGGTGGCCCTTAATAGTGCAGTTCTTC. Its protein product is CASSQAPSGWPLIVQFF.

The rearrangement links TRBV6-2 or TRBV6-3 to TRBJ1-4; tentative D call: TRBD1 (6 bases). Trimming cost V 5 bases and J 6 bases, with 13 bases left between them. The CDR3 runs 14 residues. Germline loops: CDR1 MNHEY, CDR2 SVGEGT. CDR3 amino acids: CASSQQGGHEKLFF. The CDR3 nucleotides read TGTGCCAGCAGTCAACAGGGTGGGCATGAAAAACTGTTTTTT.

The chain is built from TRBV29-1 and TRBJ1-1; possible D gene TRBD1, 6 bases. The CDR3 totals 13 residues. CDR1 SQVTM and CDR2 ANQGSEA come from the germline V gene. Trimming shortened V by 4 bases and J by 4 bases, and 13 bases separated the two germline ends. CDR3 residues: CSVGSGVTTEAFF. The CDR3 DNA reads TGCAGCGTTGGATCAGGGGTCACCACTGAAGCTTTCTTT. Full variable domain (remainder filled in from reference TRBV29-1 and TRBJ1-1): SAVISQKPSRDICQRGTSLTIQCQVDSQVTMMFWYRQQPGQSLTLIATANQGSEATYESGFVIDKFPISRPNLTFSTLTVSNMSPEDSSIYLCSVGSGVTTEAFFGQGTRLTVV.

This clone was seen just once. This chain uses TRBV19 with TRBJ2-4; D might be TRBD2 (5 bases). Germline loops: CDR1 LNHDA, CDR2 SQIVND (reference sequence). With 1 base removed from V and 1 base from J, the gap between germline ends came to 8 bases. The CDR3 sequence is 15 residues long. The CDR3 sequence is CASSIAGWAKNIQYF. DNA of the CDR3: TGTGCCAGTAGTATAGCGGGGTGGGCCAAAAACATTCAGTACTTC.

This clone has just a few counts. The rearrangement joins TRBV19 to TRBJ1-1; no clear D gene. The CDR3 consists of 15 residues. Trimming took off 6 bases at V and 3 bases at J, with 17 bases between the two ends. From germline, CDR1 is LNHDA and CDR2 SQIVND (reference sequence). CDR3 sequence reads: CASRLIAVSHTEAFF. The CDR3 DNA follows: TGTGCCAGTAGACTTATCGCTGTCTCACACACTGAAGCTTTCTTT. Full variable domain (outside the CDR3, taken from reference TRBV19 and TRBJ1-1): DGGITQSPKYLFRKEGQNVTLSCEQNLNHDAMYWYRQDPGQGLRLIYYSQIVNDFQKGDIAEGYSVSREKKESFPLTVTSAQKNPTAFYLCASRLIAVSHTEAFFGQGTRLTVV.

CDR3 nucleotide sequence: TGTGCCAGCAGCGTAGATTCTAGCGGGGGGGTCGGAGATACGCAGTATTTT. Translating it yields CASSVDSSGGVGDTQYF. The chain recombines TRBV9 with TRBJ2-3; the match to TRBD2 covers 12 bases. The CDR3 runs 17 residues. Per germline, CDR1 SGDLS and CDR2 YYNGEE. V lost 0 bases to trimming and J lost 5 bases; unmatched junction nucleotides: 7. Supplemented by reference TRBV9 and TRBJ2-3, the full variable domain reads DSGVTQTPKHLITATGQRVTLRCSPRSGDLSVYWYQQSLDQGLQFLIQYYNGEERAKGNILERFSAQQFPDLHSELNLSSLELGDSALYFCASSVDSSGGVGDTQYFGPGTRLTVL.

CDR3 sequence: CASSPRGQRRRASGNTIYF. CDR3 DNA: TGCGCCAGCAGCCCCCGGGGACAGCGAAGGAGGGCCTCTGGAAACACCATATATTTT. The chain couples TRBV5-1 to TRBJ1-3; 7 bases agree with TRBD1. V shed 4 bases, J shed 0 bases, and the junction held 16 bases outside the gene matches. In germline, CDR1 is SGHRS, CDR2 YFSETQ. The CDR3 extends over 19 amino acids.

V and J are TRBV12-5 and TRBJ2-7; TRBD2 matches at 10 bases. This CDR3 is 19 amino acids long. CDR1 is LGHNT and CDR2 is FRNRAP in the germline V gene. With V trimmed by 2 bases and J by 0 bases, 13 bases remained unmatched. The CDR3: CASGLPTSGNSENSYEQYF. The CDR3 DNA sequence: TGTGCTAGTGGTTTGCCAACTAGCGGGAACTCAGAAAACTCCTACGAGCAGTACTTC.

This clone has just one count. The gene calls are TRBV9 and TRBJ2-2; maybe TRBD2 (6 bases). Deletions cut 2 bases from V and 3 bases from J, with 14 bases between. CDR1 is SGDLS and CDR2 is YYNGEE in the germline V gene. This CDR3 spans 16 amino acids. CDR3 sequence: CASSVDYATYTGELFF. DNA of the CDR3: TGTGCCAGCAGCGTGGACTACGCGACCTACACCGGGGAGCTGTTTTTT.

There are many counts of this clone. The V call is TRBV18, the J call TRBJ1-1; 7 nucleotides match TRBD1. The CDR3 has 13 residues. The V and J ends lost 3 bases and 3 bases, in that order; junction bases with no gene match: 1. Per germline, CDR1 KGHSH and CDR2 LQKENI. For the CDR3, the DNA is TGTGCCAGCTCACCCAGGGGGGACACTGAAGCTTTCTTT. Translating it yields CASSPRGDTEAFF.

This chain joins TRBV7-8 and TRBJ1-6; D ambiguous. V lost 4 bases and J 5 bases, leaving 15 bases between the germline ends. The germline V gene has CDR1 SGHVS and CDR2 FQNEAQ. The CDR3 totals 16 residues. CDR3 bases: TGTGCCAGCAGCTCCCCTGGAGGCGTAAATAATTCACCCCTCCACTTT. This codes for CASSSPGGVNNSPLHF.

This rearrangement joins TRBV4-1 to TRBJ1-1; TRBD1 is a possible D gene (5 bases). Germline V gives CDR1 MGHRA, CDR2 YSYEKL. CDR3 length equals 15 residues. V lost 5 bases, J lost 4 bases, and 17 bases lay in between. The CDR3 protein is CASSSRTGRGTEAFF. In DNA form, the CDR3 reads TGCGCCAGCAGCTCTCGAACGGGGAGGGGCACTGAAGCTTTCTTT.

This clone has just a few counts. The rearrangement joins TRBV3-1 (or the pseudogene TRBV3-2) to TRBJ1-2; 7 nucleotides align to TRBD1. This CDR3 region has 14 residues. Unmatched junction bases numbered 2, after V lost 0 bases and J lost 4 bases. CDR1 LGHDT and CDR2 YNNKEL come from the germline V gene (reference sequence). The CDR3 reads CASSQDEGAYGYTF. CDR3 nucleotides: TGTGCCAGCAGCCAAGACGAGGGGGCCTATGGCTACACCTTC.

The gene calls are TRBV12-3 or TRBV12-4 and TRBJ2-7; maybe TRBD2 (5 bases). V dropped 11 bases and J dropped 6 bases, with 17 bases sitting between them. The CDR3 extends over 12 amino acids. The CDR3 is CAVSGGSSEQYF. Here the CDR3 DNA reads TGTGCCGTATCCGGAGGATCGAGCGAGCAGTACTTC.

V and J are TRBV19 and TRBJ1-5; TRBD1 aligns across 11 bases. The ends lost 4 bases at V and 8 bases at J; junction bases unmatched: 7. This CDR3 is 15 amino acids long. CDR1 LNHDA and CDR2 SQIVND come from the germline V gene (reference sequence). CDR3 bases: TGTGCCAGTAGTAAGACCGGGACAGGGGGGGAGCCCCAGCATTTT. Its protein product is CASSKTGTGGEPQHF.